The 14 T cell receptor beta chains below all came from one sample that was sequenced in a study of tumor-infiltrating lymphocytes in primary liver carcinoma. Each 20-30 mg portion of unsorted bulk tissue served as the source for co-extraction of RNA and DNA. Synthesis of TCR beta cDNA was carried out from 500 ng total RNA with a constant-region primer. What produced the TCR beta libraries was three nested multiplex PCR rounds using slightly modified ARM-PCR. In the first two PCR rounds, TRBV1-TRBV30 forward primers were paired with a C-beta reverse primer, and each round lasted approximately 9 cycles. TCRdb re-derived calls from the multiplex PCR reads in MiXCR, one entry per CDR3 protein. Of 30,000 to 40,000 distinct CDR3 sequences listed, roughly 69% were seen once; the top ten hold 15% to 20%. The specimen sequenced was liver tumor tissue from sampling region 4. The subset here: tumor region T4, right-lateral pole. Receptors were obtained from a man in his forties with primary liver carcinoma and hepatitis B virus infection.

This clonotype has at least ten counts. At one of its ends the junction is not consistent with the germline gene, which may arise from a read error. J is TRBJ2-7 and V is TRBV4-1; D is possibly TRBD1 (6 bases). The CDR3 sequence is 14 residues long. In germline, CDR1 is MGHRA, CDR2 YSYEKL. Here the CDR3 DNA reads TGCGCCGGCAGCCTCCTAGGGGTAGGGGGCGAGCAGTACTTC. Translation: CAGSLLGVGGEQYF.

Concerning this clonotype: A junction boundary mismatches the germline segment, possibly from a read error. The chain carries TRBV11-2 and TRBJ2-5; D is perhaps TRBD1 or TRBD2 (5 bases each). Germline-derived CDR1 and CDR2 are SGHAT and FQNNGV. The CDR3 has 14 residues. This CDR3 reads CTSSPSGGQETQYF. CDR3 DNA: TGTACCAGCAGCCCGTCTGGGGGCCAAGAGACCCAGTACTTC.

This clonotype was seen only once. As the CDR3 is not closed by the conserved phenylalanine or tryptophan, this likely results from a read error. The rearrangement joins TRBV19 to TRBJ2-7, with 12 bases fitting TRBD2. Germline V gene sequence: CDR1 LNHDA, CDR2 SQIVND (reference sequence). There are 18 residues in the CDR3. In DNA form, the CDR3 reads TGTGCCAGTAGTATTAGTGGACTAGCGGGAACATCCTCCTGCGAGCAGTACATC. It specifies CASSISGLAGTSSCEQYI.

This clonotype has a count of ten or more. This chain links TRBV2 with TRBJ2-1, with D perhaps matching TRBD1 or TRBD2 (5 bases each). Germline V gene lookup returns CDR1 SNHLY and CDR2 FYNNEI. V was pared by 6 bases and J by 8 bases, with 20 bases between. The CDR3 totals 15 residues. The CDR3 loop is CASSTGTDPLDEQFF. DNA of the CDR3: TGTGCCAGCAGCACCGGGACGGACCCTTTGGATGAGCAGTTCTTC. The full variable domain, its missing parts supplied by reference TRBV2 and TRBJ2-1, is EPEVTQTPSHQVTQMGQEVILRCVPISNHLYFYWYRQILGQKVEFLVSFYNNEISEKSEIFDDQFSVERPDGSNFTLKIRSTKLEDSAMYFCASSTGTDPLDEQFFGPGTRLTVL.

This clonotype was observed many times. The chain has TRBV2 and TRBJ2-7; maybe TRBD2 (5 bases). Germline values: CDR1 SNHLY, CDR2 FYNNEI. The CDR3 loop spans 14 amino acids. V was trimmed by 1 base and J by 6 bases, leaving 13 bases between them. The CDR3 sequence is CASSEVRGWGEQYF. The DNA of the CDR3 is TGTGCCAGCAGTGAAGTGCGAGGGTGGGGCGAGCAGTACTTC.

A word on this clonotype: Because it lacks the conserved phenylalanine or tryptophan at the end, this CDR3 is likely a read error. V and J are TRBV4-2 and TRBJ2-1; 10 bases agree with TRBD1. Germline CDR1 LGHNA, CDR2 YNFKEQ. This CDR3 spans 16 amino acids. The CDR3 reads CASSRAGGQGNNEQFL. DNA for the CDR3: TGTGCCAGTAGCCGCGCCGGGGGACAGGGGAACAATGAGCAGTTCCTC.

In the case of this clonotype: A read error may produce the germline difference seen at one junction end. The chain carries TRBV12-3 or TRBV12-4 and TRBJ2-3; D perhaps matches TRBD1 (6 bases). The CDR3 length is 15 residues. Here the CDR3 DNA reads TGTGCCAGCAGTTGGGACATGGATGGATCAGATACGCAGTACTTT. Its translation is CASSWDMDGSDTQYF.

Comments on this clonotype: A much more abundant neighbour one base away suggests this may be a read error. The rearrangement uses TRBV9 and TRBJ2-5; possibly TRBD1 or TRBD2 for D (5 bases each). Germline V gene data show CDR1 as SGDLS and CDR2 as YYNGEE. This CDR3 has 14 amino acids. Deletions cut 4 bases from V and 5 bases from J, with 15 bases between. Written as DNA, the CDR3 is TGTGCCAGCAGCATGGGGACGAACGCCGAGACCCAGTACTTC. Encoded protein: CASSMGTNAETQYF.

This clonotype rates as medium-sized (0.01 to 0.1%). V gene TRBV6-8 combines with J gene TRBJ2-7, with D perhaps assigned TRBD1 or TRBD2 (8 bases each). V shed 7 bases and J shed 5 bases, with 30 bases lying between them. Germline assignment: CDR1 MNHGY and CDR2 SAAAGT. The CDR3 runs 18 residues. The CDR3, as DNA: TGTGCCAGCATCTGGACAGGGAACGGGACTAGTCGTTTACACGAGCAGTACTTC. This sequence encodes CASIWTGNGTSRLHEQYF.

This clonotype was picked up a small number of times. The rearrangement joins TRBV7-9 to TRBJ2-7, with TRBD2 identical over 7 bases. The V gene's germline CDR1 is SEHNR and CDR2 FQNEAQ (reference sequence). V dropped 6 bases and J dropped 7; count of bases not matched to a gene: 6. This CDR3 comprises 12 residues. CDR3 nucleotides: TGTGCCAGCAGATGGGCGGGGGAAGAGCAGTACTTC. It specifies CASRWAGEEQYF. Looking up the rest from reference TRBV7-9 and TRBJ2-7 gives the full variable domain: DTGVSQNPRHKITKRGQNVTFRCDPISEHNRLYWYRQTLGQGPEFLTYFQNEAQLEKSRLLSDRFSAERPKGSFSTLEIQRTEQGDSAMYLCASRWAGEEQYFGPGTRLTVT.

The chain recombines TRBV10-3 with TRBJ2-1; D might be TRBD2 (5 bases). Germline CDR1 and CDR2: ENHRY and SYGVKD. This CDR3 is 15 amino acids long. Deletions cut 7 bases from V and 10 bases from J, with 23 bases between. As DNA, the CDR3 is TGTGCCATCAATGTTGGGGAGCCCATACAATGGGAGCAGTTCTTC. It codes for CAINVGEPIQWEQFF.

A remark on this clonotype: Mismatch with germline at one junction end may stem from a read error. The chain carries TRBV11-1 and TRBJ1-1, with a possible D match to TRBD1 (6 bases). In germline, CDR1 is SGHAT, CDR2 FQDESV (reference sequence). This CDR3 region has 15 residues. CDR3 sequence (DNA): TGTGCCAGCAGCTTCGGACAGATCTTGGGGTCTGAAACTTTCTTT. It translates to CASSFGQILGSETFF. The entire variable domain, with the rest obtained from reference TRBV11-1 and TRBJ1-1, is as follows: EAEVAQSPRYKITEKSQAVAFWCDPISGHATLYWYRQILGQGPELLVQFQDESVVDDSQLPKDRFSAERLKGVDSTLKIQPAELGDSAMYLCASSFGQILGSETFFGQGTRLTVV.

Note on this clonotype: The junction does not match germline at one end; this may be a read error. The CDR3 sequence: CASSPVAEIQYF. CDR3 nucleotides: TGTGCCAGCAGCCCTGTCGCGGAGATCCAGTACTTC. The chain is built from TRBV6-6 and TRBJ2-5; no definite D call. The CDR3 spans 12 residues. The germline gives CDR1 MNHNY, CDR2 SVGAGI (reference sequence).

The chain couples TRBV19 to TRBJ1-1, with D uncertain. Germline CDR1 LNHDA, CDR2 SQIVND (reference sequence). V was shortened by 6 bases and J by 9 bases, with 20 bases between the two germline ends. The CDR3 is 14 amino acids. In nucleotides, the CDR3 is TGTGCCAGTAGCATAAACGGACCGTGGGCGCAAGCTTTCTTT. This encodes CASSINGPWAQAFF.